Sequencing of this TCR beta chain was carried out in a study of shared clonotypes between healthy human individuals. Regarding the study as a whole: Clonotypes shared by all four sorted-subset donors had higher generation probabilities than non-shared clonotypes.

Germline lookup yields CDR1 SGHDN and CDR2 FVKESK. V dropped 1 base and J dropped 0 bases, with 4 bases sitting between them. The CDR3 runs 15 residues. Libraries were prepared by immunoSEQ multiplex PCR; TCRdb keeps only in-frame clonotypes and omits some of them. The table lists 2,500,000 or so clones, 92% of them singletons. In regard to this clone: The target antigen is unknown.

Sequencing was performed on naive CD4+ T cells from PBMCs. As for subset: CD45RA+ positively selected. The receptor was isolated from a man between 18 and 29 years old in good health. Some clones in this sample may be carry-over from other donors' samples. This chain connects TRBV14 to TRBJ2-6, with no clear D. CDR3 protein: CASSQVTSGANVLTF. In DNA form, the CDR3 reads TGTGCCAGCAGCCAAGTCACCTCTGGGGCCAACGTCCTGACTTTC.